The next 31 T cell receptor beta chains were all read from a single sample in a study of blood T cell repertoires in COVID-19. The repertoire was sequenced with immunoSEQ multiplex PCR; TCRdb's copy has only in-frame clones and lacks some. The table shows 340,000 or so clones, with around 88% occurring only once. Sequenced sample: peripheral blood. These receptors all come from a young man with active or convalescent COVID-19.

This clone was recorded once. This rearrangement joins TRBV6-2 or TRBV6-3 to TRBJ1-1; D ambiguous. Germline loops: CDR1 MNHEY, CDR2 SVGEGT. The CDR3 sequence is 12 residues long. Between the trimmed V and J ends, which lost 4 bases and 5 bases, there was a span of 8 bases. CDR3 amino acids: CASSFSLTEAFF. For the CDR3, the DNA is TGTGCCAGCAGTTTTTCCCTTACTGAAGCTTTCTTT.

J is TRBJ1-5 and V is TRBV7-2; D call uncertain. Per germline, CDR1 SGHTA and CDR2 FQGNSA. CDR3 length: 15 amino acids. Trimming left V 3 bases short and J 0 bases short, with 9 bases between. CDR3 sequence reads: CASSFQEYSNQPQHF. The CDR3 nucleotides are TGTGCCAGCAGCTTTCAGGAATATAGCAATCAGCCCCAGCATTTT.

This clone has a count of ten or more. V gene TRBV4-1 combines with J gene TRBJ2-7, with 8 bases identical to TRBD2. The V and J ends lost 3 bases and 6 bases, in that order; junction bases with no gene match: 10. The CDR3 contains 15 residues. Germline CDR1 MGHRA, CDR2 YSYEKL. The CDR3 coding sequence is TGCGCCAGCAGCCACCGAGCGGGGGCGAGAGGCGAGCAGTACTTC. Translated, it gives CASSHRAGARGEQYF.

The sample holds a few counts of this clone. This chain uses TRBV2 with TRBJ2-1, with 9 bases fitting TRBD2. With V trimmed by 6 bases and J by 1 base, 4 bases remained unmatched. The germline gives CDR1 SNHLY, CDR2 FYNNEI. The CDR3 runs to 15 residues. The CDR3 sequence: CASRLAGESYNEQFF. The CDR3 coding sequence is TGTGCCAGCAGATTAGCGGGAGAGTCCTACAATGAGCAGTTCTTC. Complete variable domain (other parts from reference TRBV2 and TRBJ2-1): EPEVTQTPSHQVTQMGQEVILRCVPISNHLYFYWYRQILGQKVEFLVSFYNNEISEKSEIFDDQFSVERPDGSNFTLKIRSTKLEDSAMYFCASRLAGESYNEQFFGPGTRLTVL.

This clone was observed a single time. J is TRBJ2-5 and V is TRBV5-1; maybe TRBD1 (5 bases). V lost 3 bases, J lost 4 bases, and 13 bases lay in between. The V gene's germline CDR1 is SGHRS and CDR2 YFSETQ. This CDR3 contains 14 residues. CDR3 loop: CASSSSPTVETQYF. In DNA, the CDR3 is TGCGCCAGCAGCTCCTCCCCGACAGTAGAGACCCAGTACTTC.

The chain uses TRBV5-6 and TRBJ1-5; D is uncertain. The CDR3 has 15 residues. In germline, CDR1 is SGHDT, CDR2 YYEEEE. Trimming left V 1 base short and J 1 base short, with 9 bases between. The CDR3 here is CASSLWASSNQPQHF. The CDR3 nucleotides read TGTGCCAGCAGCTTGTGGGCATCCAGCAATCAGCCCCAGCATTTT. Using reference TRBV5-6 and TRBJ1-5 for the parts outside the CDR3, the full variable domain is DAGVTQSPTHLIKTRGQQVTLRCSPKSGHDTVSWYQQALGQGPQFIFQYYEEEERQRGNFPDRFSGHQFPNYSSELNVNALLLGDSALYLCASSLWASSNQPQHFGDGTRLSIL.

The chain couples TRBV28 to TRBJ1-2; 9 bases fit TRBD1. The CDR3 length is 13 residues. Trimming cost V 5 bases and J 8 bases; bases outside gene matches: 6. From germline, CDR1 is MDHEN and CDR2 SYDVKM. The CDR3 coding sequence is TGTGCCAGCAGTAAACAGGGGGCTCGCGGCTACACCTTC. This gives the protein CASSKQGARGYTF.

The chain is built from TRBV7-2 and TRBJ2-3, with D perhaps TRBD2 (6 bases). In germline, CDR1 is SGHTA, CDR2 FQGNSA. Trimming pared 1 base from V and 1 base from J, leaving 9 bases between. The CDR3 is 15 residues long. The CDR3 loop is CASSLDPGGTDTQYF. In DNA form, the CDR3 reads TGTGCCAGCAGCTTAGATCCGGGGGGCACAGATACGCAGTATTTT.

The chain has TRBV4-1 and TRBJ2-1; D is undetermined. V was clipped by 3 bases and J by 5 bases, with 5 bases between them. Germline CDR1 MGHRA, CDR2 YSYEKL. This CDR3 spans 12 amino acids. CDR3 amino acids: CASSHLNNEQFF. CDR3 coding DNA: TGCGCCAGCAGCCACCTTAACAATGAGCAGTTCTTC.

The chain links TRBV6-6 to TRBJ1-5; 7 nucleotides match TRBD1. The germline V gene encodes CDR1 MNHNY and CDR2 SVGAGI (reference sequence). The CDR3 spans 13 residues. Trimming removed 6 bases from V and 9 bases from J; junction bases left unmatched: 8. CDR3 residues: CASRLTGSGPQHF. In DNA, the CDR3 is TGTGCCAGCAGACTGACAGGGTCCGGGCCCCAGCATTTT.

This chain uses TRBV18 with TRBJ1-5; D is undetermined. Germline CDR1 is KGHSH and CDR2 is LQKENI. The CDR3 length is 12 residues. V lost 5 bases and J 5 bases, leaving 7 bases between the germline ends. The CDR3 nucleotides are TGTGCCAGCTCAAGGGAGGATCAGCCCCAGCATTTT. Its protein product is CASSREDQPQHF.

The chain combines TRBV5-4 with TRBJ2-7, with 10 positions matching TRBD2. Trimming cost V 3 bases and J 6 bases; bases outside gene matches: 3. The CDR3 covers 13 residues. Germline assignment: CDR1 SGHNT and CDR2 YYREEE (reference sequence). CDR3 residues: CASSSLAGSEQYF. The CDR3, as DNA: TGTGCCAGCAGCTCACTAGCGGGATCCGAGCAGTACTTC.

The table lists this clone with a few counts. The chain joins TRBV7-9 to TRBJ1-1; a weak D match, TRBD1 (5 bases). Germline CDR1 is SEHNR and CDR2 is FQNEAQ (reference sequence). The length of the CDR3 is 14 residues. Trimming left V 2 bases short and J 4 bases short, with 11 bases between. CDR3 DNA sequence: TGTGCCAGCAGCTTATGGGGGGTAGGCACTGAAGCTTTCTTT. It specifies CASSLWGVGTEAFF.

The rearrangement joins TRBV19 to TRBJ2-3, with 8 bases aligning to TRBD2. The CDR3 contains 13 residues. Germline-derived CDR1 and CDR2 are LNHDA and SQIVND (reference sequence). Trimming removed 5 bases from V and 4 bases from J; junction bases left unmatched: 2. CDR3 residues: CASSPGLADTQYF. The CDR3 DNA sequence: TGTGCCAGTAGTCCGGGACTAGCAGATACGCAGTATTTT.

V and J are TRBV7-6 and TRBJ2-2; 7 bases match TRBD2. V was clipped by 1 base and J by 1 base; unmatched bases: 3. This CDR3 is built from 16 residues. Germline values: CDR1 SGHVS, CDR2 FNYEAQ. Here the CDR3 DNA reads TGTGCCAGCAGCTTAGGACTAGCCGAGAACACCGGGGAGCTGTTTTTT. Protein product: CASSLGLAENTGELFF.

The chain joins TRBV11-2 to TRBJ2-2; no clear D gene. Per germline, CDR1 SGHAT and CDR2 FQNNGV. This CDR3 is built from 15 residues. Trimming pared 5 bases from V and 1 base from J, leaving 11 bases between. CDR3 bases: TGTGCCAGCAGCGACCTTCGACAGAACACCGGGGAGCTGTTTTTT. It yields the protein CASSDLRQNTGELFF.

The V and J genes are TRBV25-1 and TRBJ1-1, with 8 bases lining up with TRBD1. With V trimmed by 1 base and J by 0 bases, 7 bases remained unmatched. In germline, CDR1 is MGHDK, CDR2 SYGVNS. CDR3 length: 17 amino acids. CDR3 in amino acids: CASSEWTGTTLNTEAFF. In DNA form, the CDR3 reads TGTGCCAGCAGTGAATGGACAGGGACTACCCTGAACACTGAAGCTTTCTTT.

The V call is TRBV5-6, the J call TRBJ1-1; D possibly corresponds to TRBD1 (6 bases). The germline V gene has CDR1 SGHDT and CDR2 YYEEEE. This CDR3 is built from 14 residues. The ends were cut back, 4 bases at V and 7 bases at J, with 17 bases in the middle. The CDR3 bases are TGTGCCAGCAGCCGTACAGGGATTCGGGGTGAAGCTTTCTTT. Amino acids: CASSRTGIRGEAFF.

This chain connects TRBV7-8 to TRBJ1-2; the match to TRBD1 covers 7 bases. The germline V gene has CDR1 SGHVS and CDR2 FQNEAQ. V shed 3 bases, J shed 11 bases, and the junction held 18 bases outside the gene matches. The CDR3 is 16 amino acids. CDR3: CASSLKGGPGYWGYTF. The CDR3, as DNA: TGTGCCAGCAGCTTGAAAGGGGGCCCCGGCTATTGGGGTTACACCTTC.

The chain joins TRBV5-4 to TRBJ1-2, with 8 nucleotides matching TRBD1. Germline V lookup: CDR1 SGHNT, CDR2 YYREEE (reference sequence). Germline trimming cut 3 bases from V and 6 bases from J; bases unmatched to any gene: 4. This CDR3 has 13 amino acids. In nucleotides, the CDR3 is TGTGCCAGCAGCTCAGAGACAGGGGATGGCTACACCTTC. It encodes CASSSETGDGYTF. The full variable domain, in which reference TRBV5-4 and TRBJ1-2 provide the parts outside the CDR3, is ETGVTQSPTHLIKTRGQQVTLRCSSQSGHNTVSWYQQALGQGPQFIFQYYREEENGRGNFPPRFSGLQFPNYSSELNVNALELDDSALYLCASSSETGDGYTFGSGTRLTVV.

This clone came up once. This rearrangement joins TRBV6-4 to TRBJ2-3, with 8 bases identical to TRBD2. With 6 bases clipped from V and 2 bases from J, the junction kept 7 bases outside the gene matches. This CDR3 region has 15 residues. Looked up from germline, CDR1 is MRHNA and CDR2 is SNTAGT. The CDR3, as DNA: TGTGCCAGCAGCCGAGCGGGAGATGTCACAGATACGCAGTATTTT. Its translation is CASSRAGDVTDTQYF.

The CDR3 nucleotides are TGTGCCACCAGCAGAGAGGAGAAACAGGGGCCGAGTAATGAAAAACTGTTTTTT. Residues: CATSREEKQGPSNEKLFF. The J gene is TRBJ1-4, the V gene TRBV15; 7 bases line up with TRBD1. This CDR3 has 18 residues. V was pared by 0 bases and J by 4 bases, with 11 bases of the junction left unmatched. Germline CDR1 reads LNHNV; CDR2 reads YYDKDF (reference sequence).

The V gene is TRBV11-2, the J gene TRBJ2-2; 11 bases fit TRBD2. Germline V gene data show CDR1 as SGHAT and CDR2 as FQNNGV. The junction had 9 bases not matched to a gene; V was cut back by 5 bases and J by 1 base. The CDR3 loop spans 18 amino acids. In nucleotides, the CDR3 is TGTGCCAGCAGCCCCCGGGGGCTAGCGGGGGGGAACACCGGGGAGCTGTTTTTT. Amino acid sequence: CASSPRGLAGGNTGELFF.

The V call is TRBV4-3, the J call TRBJ1-1; perhaps TRBD1 as D (6 bases). The germline gives CDR1 LGHNA, CDR2 YSLEER. The V gene lost 6 bases and the J gene lost 5 bases, with 16 bases spanning the gap. This CDR3 is built from 14 residues. The DNA of the CDR3 is TGCGCCAGCAGACCGACAGGACCGGGGACTGAAGCTTTCTTT. Protein: CASRPTGPGTEAFF.

The rearrangement uses TRBV28 and TRBJ2-5, with TRBD1 identical over 7 bases. Germline CDR1 and CDR2: MDHEN and SYDVKM. The J segment lost 5 bases and the V segment lost 7 bases, leaving 16 bases of the junction unmatched. The length of the CDR3 is 16 residues. Here the CDR3 reads CASTAFDRASEETQYF. CDR3 DNA: TGTGCCAGCACCGCCTTCGACAGGGCGAGCGAGGAGACCCAGTACTTC.

The J gene is TRBJ2-1, the V gene TRBV6-4; 8 bases are shared with TRBD2. Germline trimming cut 2 bases from V and 3 bases from J; bases unmatched to any gene: 3. The CDR3 totals 15 residues. Germline values: CDR1 MRHNA, CDR2 SNTAGT. In nucleotides, the CDR3 is TGTGCCAGCAGTGACAAGGCGGGGGGCTACAATGAGCAGTTCTTC. Its protein is CASSDKAGGYNEQFF.

This clone was seen only a few times. The rearrangement links TRBV14 to TRBJ1-1, with 9 bases that match TRBD1. V dropped 5 bases and J dropped 1; count of bases not matched to a gene: 11. Germline CDR1 and CDR2: SGHDN and FVKESK. This CDR3 is 17 amino acids long. CDR3: CASSTTRMGQGNTEAFF. For the CDR3, the DNA is TGTGCCAGCAGCACGACTCGAATGGGACAGGGGAACACTGAAGCTTTCTTT.

The V gene is TRBV19, the J gene TRBJ1-1; D may be TRBD1 (5 bases). CDR3 length: 13 amino acids. CDR1 is LNHDA, CDR2 SQIVND, per germline (reference sequence). The V and J ends lost 4 bases and 2 bases respectively, with 8 bases between them. Written as DNA, the CDR3 is TGTGCCAGTAGTACGACAGAAAACACTGAAGCTTTCTTT. Encoded protein: CASSTTENTEAFF.

The chain combines TRBV10-1 with TRBJ1-2; D ambiguous. The V end lost 11 bases, the J end lost 4 bases, and 11 bases lay between the germline ends. The V gene's germline CDR1 is WNHNN and CDR2 SYGVQD (reference sequence). The CDR3 is made up of 11 amino acids. The CDR3 spells CAATGSYGYTF. DNA of the CDR3: TGCGCCGCCACGGGGTCCTATGGCTACACCTTC.

V gene TRBV9 combines with J gene TRBJ1-1; 7 nucleotides line up with TRBD1. This CDR3 is built from 15 residues. Per germline, CDR1 SGDLS and CDR2 YYNGEE. The trim removed 4 bases at V and 1 base at J, leaving 7 bases unmatched. For the CDR3, the DNA is TGTGCCAGCAGCTCTATGACAGGGAGGAACACTGAAGCTTTCTTT. Translated, it gives CASSSMTGRNTEAFF. Full variable domain (outside the CDR3, taken from reference TRBV9 and TRBJ1-1): DSGVTQTPKHLITATGQRVTLRCSPRSGDLSVYWYQQSLDQGLQFLIQYYNGEERAKGNILERFSAQQFPDLHSELNLSSLELGDSALYFCASSSMTGRNTEAFFGQGTRLTVV.

The V and J genes are TRBV11-3 and TRBJ2-7, with a tentative D call TRBD2 (7 bases). Germline V gene data show CDR1 as SGHNT and CDR2 as YENEEA. V dropped 4 bases and J dropped 3 bases, with 13 bases sitting between them. The CDR3 has 14 residues. In DNA form, the CDR3 reads TGTGCCAGCAGCTCCCGGCGGGGGCACTACGAGCAGTACTTC. The encoded protein is CASSSRRGHYEQYF.